The following is a TCR beta chain sequence with its context. The target antigen is unknown. Germline V lookup: CDR1 MNHNY, CDR2 SVGAGI (reference sequence). This CDR3 has 14 residues. Trimming cost V 7 bases and J 2 bases, with 14 bases left between them. This specimen comes from a study of cytomegalovirus exposure and HLA in healthy donors. Study conclusions and caveats: A later analysis reportedly identified an Asian-associated ancestry cluster as carrying fewer N-insertions than the roughly 700-donor mean. When analyzed later, a missense DCLRE1C variant was found to be linked to TCR beta V- and J-gene trimming.

A multiplex PCR was run with 60 Vbeta primers and 13 Jbeta primers. The repertoire was sequenced with immunoSEQ multiplex PCR; TCRdb's copy has only in-frame clones and lacks some. Counted here are approximately 190,000 clones, 81% occurring once; the ten biggest clones make up approximately 3.8%. The origin of this receptor is a man aged 45-65 years in good health and CMV-seronegative. This chain uses TRBV6-6 with TRBJ1-2, with a possible D match to TRBD1 (5 bases). The sample consisted of PBMCs. DNA of the CDR3: TGTGCCAGCACCTTGGCAGGGCAAAACTATGGCTACACCTTC. Residues: CASTLAGQNYGYTF.